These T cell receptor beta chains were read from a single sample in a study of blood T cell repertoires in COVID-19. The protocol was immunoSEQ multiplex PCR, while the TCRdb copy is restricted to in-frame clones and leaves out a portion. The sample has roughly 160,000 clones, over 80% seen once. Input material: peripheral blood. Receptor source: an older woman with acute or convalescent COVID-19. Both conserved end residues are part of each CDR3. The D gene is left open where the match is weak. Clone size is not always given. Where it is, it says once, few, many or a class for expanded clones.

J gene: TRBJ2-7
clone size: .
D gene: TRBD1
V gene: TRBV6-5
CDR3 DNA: TGTGCCAGCAGTTCCCGGGACAGGGGGCCACATCAGTACTTC
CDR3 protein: CASSSRDRGPHQYF

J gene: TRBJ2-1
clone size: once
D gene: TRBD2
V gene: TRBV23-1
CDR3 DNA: TGCGCCAGCAGTCAATCGGTTGAATCAGGACTAGCGGGGGCCCCCAAGCAGTTCTTC
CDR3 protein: CASSQSVESGLAGAPKQFF

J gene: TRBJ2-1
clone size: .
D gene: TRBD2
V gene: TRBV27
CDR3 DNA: TGTGCCAGCAGTTCCTCGACTAGCGGGAATGAGCAGTTCTTC
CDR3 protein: CASSSSTSGNEQFF

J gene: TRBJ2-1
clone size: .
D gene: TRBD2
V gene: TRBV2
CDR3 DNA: TGTGCCAGCAGTGAGACGCGGGGGGGTCTCAACTACAATGAGCAGTTCTTC
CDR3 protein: CASSETRGGLNYNEQFF

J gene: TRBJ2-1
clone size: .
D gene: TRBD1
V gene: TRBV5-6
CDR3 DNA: TGTGCCAGCAGCTCGGACAGGGGGTTTGGAGATGAGCAGTTCTTC
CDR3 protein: CASSSDRGFGDEQFF

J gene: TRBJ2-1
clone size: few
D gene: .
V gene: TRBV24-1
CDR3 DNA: TGTGCCACCAGTGCACAGGGAGCCCCCCCCGAGCAGTTCTTC
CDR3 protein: CATSAQGAPPEQFF

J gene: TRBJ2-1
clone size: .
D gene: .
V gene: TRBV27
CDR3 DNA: TGTGCCAGCAGTTTCGACAGGTTACTATACAATGAGCAGTTCTTC
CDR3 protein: CASSFDRLLYNEQFF

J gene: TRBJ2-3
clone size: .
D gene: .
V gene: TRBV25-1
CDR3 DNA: TGTGCCAGCAGTGAATGGGGGGTTAGCACAGATACGCAGTATTTT
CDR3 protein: CASSEWGVSTDTQYF

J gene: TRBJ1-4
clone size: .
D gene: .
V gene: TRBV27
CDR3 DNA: TGTGCCAGATATCCGACAGGTAAGAATGAAAAACTGTTTTTT
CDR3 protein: CARYPTGKNEKLFF

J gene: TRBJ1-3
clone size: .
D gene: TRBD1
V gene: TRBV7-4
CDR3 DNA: TGTGCCAGCAGCCCCTGGACAGGGAGCGGTGGAAACACCATATATTTT
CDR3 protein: CASSPWTGSGGNTIYF

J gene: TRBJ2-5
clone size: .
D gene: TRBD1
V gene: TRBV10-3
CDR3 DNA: TGTGCCATCAGTGAGAGGGACAGCTCACAGACCCAGTACTTC
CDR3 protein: CAISERDSSQTQYF

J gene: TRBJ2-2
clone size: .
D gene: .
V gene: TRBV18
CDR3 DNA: TGTGCCAGCTCACCGCTAACAGGGAGTCGGACCGGGGAGCTGTTTTTT
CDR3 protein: CASSPLTGSRTGELFF

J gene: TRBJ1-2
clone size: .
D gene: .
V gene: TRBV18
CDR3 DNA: TGTGCGAACAGGGTGGTCCAAGGCTACACCTTC
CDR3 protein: CANRVVQGYTF

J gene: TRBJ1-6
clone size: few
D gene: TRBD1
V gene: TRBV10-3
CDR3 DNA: TGTGCCATCAGTGAGGACAGGGAGGAGTCACCCCTCCACTTT
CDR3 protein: CAISEDREESPLHF

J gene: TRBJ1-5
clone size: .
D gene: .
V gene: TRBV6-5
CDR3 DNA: TGTGCCAGCAGTTGGAGTGTCCTTAATCAGCCCCAGCATTTT
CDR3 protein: CASSWSVLNQPQHF

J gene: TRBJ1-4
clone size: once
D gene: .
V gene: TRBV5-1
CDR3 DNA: TGCGCCAGCAGCTTGGGGTCGACAGCAACTAATGAAAAACTGTTTTTT
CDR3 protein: CASSLGSTATNEKLFF

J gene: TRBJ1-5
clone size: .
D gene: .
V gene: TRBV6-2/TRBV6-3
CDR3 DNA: TGTGCCAGCAGTTACTTGAGTCGGGGCAATCAGCCCCAGCATTTT
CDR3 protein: CASSYLSRGNQPQHF

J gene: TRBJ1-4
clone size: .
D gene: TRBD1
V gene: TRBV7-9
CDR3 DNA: TGTGCCAGCAGCTTAGGTTGGGACAGAAATGAAAAACTGTTTTTT
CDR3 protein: CASSLGWDRNEKLFF

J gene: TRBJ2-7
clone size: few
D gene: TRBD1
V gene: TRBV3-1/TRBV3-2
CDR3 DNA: TGTGCCAGCAGCCAAGACAATAACAGGGGCGAGCAGTACTTC
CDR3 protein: CASSQDNNRGEQYF

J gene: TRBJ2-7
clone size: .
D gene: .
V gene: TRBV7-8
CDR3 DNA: TGTGCCAGCAGCTTAGGTGGTAGCTTCTACGAGCAGTACTTC
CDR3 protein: CASSLGGSFYEQYF

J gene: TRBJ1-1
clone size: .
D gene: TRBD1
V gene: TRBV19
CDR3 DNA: TGTGCCCCCCCAAAGGGGCCGGGACAGACCCTGAACACTGAAGCTTTCTTT
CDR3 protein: CAPPKGPGQTLNTEAFF

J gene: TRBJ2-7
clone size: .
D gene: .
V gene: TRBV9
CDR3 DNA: TGTGCCAGCAGCTCGGGGGACAGCTCCTACGAGCAGTACTTC
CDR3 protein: CASSSGDSSYEQYF

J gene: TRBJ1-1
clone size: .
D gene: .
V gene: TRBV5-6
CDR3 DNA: TGTGCCAGCAGCTTGGCGGGGAACACTGAAGCTTTCTTT
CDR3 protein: CASSLAGNTEAFF

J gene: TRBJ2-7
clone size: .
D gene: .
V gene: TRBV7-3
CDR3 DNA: TGTGCCAGCAGCTTCGACCGGGACAAGGCCCTCAACGAGCAGTACTTC
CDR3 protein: CASSFDRDKALNEQYF

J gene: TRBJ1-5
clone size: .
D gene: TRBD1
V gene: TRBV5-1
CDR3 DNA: TGCGCCAGCAGCGAGGGACAGGGAGGTAATCAGCCCCAGCATTTT
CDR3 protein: CASSEGQGGNQPQHF

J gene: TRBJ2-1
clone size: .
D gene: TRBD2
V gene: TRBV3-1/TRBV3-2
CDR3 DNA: TGTGCCAGCAGCCAAGACAGAGGACTAGCGGGGAGGGACAATGAGCAGTTCTTC
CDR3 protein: CASSQDRGLAGRDNEQFF

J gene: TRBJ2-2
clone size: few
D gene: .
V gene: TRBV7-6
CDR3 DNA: TGTGCCAGCAGCTTGTCGAGCGGGCCGGGAAACACCGGGGAGCTGTTTTTT
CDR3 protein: CASSLSSGPGNTGELFF

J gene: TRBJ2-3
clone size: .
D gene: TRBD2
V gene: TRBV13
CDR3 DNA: TGTGCCAGCAGCATAGGACTAGCGGGGGTCTCAGATACGCAGTATTTT
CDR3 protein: CASSIGLAGVSDTQYF

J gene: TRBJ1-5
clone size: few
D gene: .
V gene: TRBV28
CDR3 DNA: TGTGCCAGCAAAGTGTCTTCGGTCTATAGCAATCAGCCCCAGCATTTT
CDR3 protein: CASKVSSVYSNQPQHF

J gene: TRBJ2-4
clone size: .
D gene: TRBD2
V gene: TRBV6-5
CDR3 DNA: TGTGCCAGCAGGCCCGGGGGGTCCAAAAACATTCAGTACTTC
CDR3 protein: CASRPGGSKNIQYF

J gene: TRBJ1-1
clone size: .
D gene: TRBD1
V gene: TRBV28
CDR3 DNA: TGTGCCAGCAGCCGTGCCGGGACAGGGGGCACTGAAGCTTTCTTT
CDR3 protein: CASSRAGTGGTEAFF

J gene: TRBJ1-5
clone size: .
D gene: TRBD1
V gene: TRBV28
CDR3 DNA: TGTGCCAGCAGTTCCAGGGGGCCTGAGGCGAGGAGCAATCAGCCCCAGCATTTT
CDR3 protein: CASSSRGPEARSNQPQHF

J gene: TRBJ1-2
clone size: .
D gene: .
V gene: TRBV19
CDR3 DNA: TGTGCCAGTAAGAAGGGGGGGATGGGCGATGACTATGGCTACACCTTC
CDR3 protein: CASKKGGMGDDYGYTF

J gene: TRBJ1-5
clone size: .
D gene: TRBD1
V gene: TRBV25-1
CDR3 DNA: TGTGCCAGCAGCCCGACAGGGCTTAGCAATCAGCCCCAGCATTTT
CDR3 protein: CASSPTGLSNQPQHF

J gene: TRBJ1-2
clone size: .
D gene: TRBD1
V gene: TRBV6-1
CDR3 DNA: TGTGCCAGCAGTGACAGGGGGAACTATGGCTACACCTTC
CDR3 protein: CASSDRGNYGYTF

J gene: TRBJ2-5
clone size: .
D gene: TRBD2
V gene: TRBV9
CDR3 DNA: TGTGCCAGCAGCGTAGGGGGATTGGGACTAGGGGCCCAGTACTTC
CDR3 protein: CASSVGGLGLGAQYF

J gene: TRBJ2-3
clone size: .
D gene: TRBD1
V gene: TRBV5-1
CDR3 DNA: TGCGCCAGCAGCTTGGTATTGCAGGGGGCAGGGGATACGCAGTATTTT
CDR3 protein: CASSLVLQGAGDTQYF

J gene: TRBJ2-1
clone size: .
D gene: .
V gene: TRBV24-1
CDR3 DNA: TGTGCCACCAGTGATCCGACAAGCTACAATGAGCAGTTCTTC
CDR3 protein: CATSDPTSYNEQFF

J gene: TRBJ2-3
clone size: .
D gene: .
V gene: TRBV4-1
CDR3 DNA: TGCGCCAGCAGCCCCCTTTCCACAGATACGCAGTATTTT
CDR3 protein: CASSPLSTDTQYF

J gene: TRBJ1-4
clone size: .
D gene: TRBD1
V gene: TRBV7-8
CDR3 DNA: TGTGCCAGCAGCCATTCCCCGGGACAGGGGGCCAAAAAACTGTTTTTT
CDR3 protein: CASSHSPGQGAKKLFF

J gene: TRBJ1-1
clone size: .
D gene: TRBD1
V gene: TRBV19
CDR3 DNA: TGTGCCAGTAATAGGGGGCGAGATATGAACACTGAAGCTTTCTTT
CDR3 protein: CASNRGRDMNTEAFF

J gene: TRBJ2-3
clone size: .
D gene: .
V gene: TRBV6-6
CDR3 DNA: TGTGCCAGCAGTCGGACGGGGGGCCCGACAGATACGCAGTATTTT
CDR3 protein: CASSRTGGPTDTQYF

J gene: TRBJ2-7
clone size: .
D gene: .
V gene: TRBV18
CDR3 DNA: TGTGCCAGCTCACCACGGGGCCCCTACGAGCAGTACTTC
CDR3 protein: CASSPRGPYEQYF

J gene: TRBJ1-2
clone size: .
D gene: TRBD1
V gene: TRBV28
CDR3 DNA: TGTGCCAGCAGTTCGGTCGGGGGACAGGGCTATGGCTACACCTTC
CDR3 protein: CASSSVGGQGYGYTF

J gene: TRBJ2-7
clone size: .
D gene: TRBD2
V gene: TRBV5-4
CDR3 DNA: TGTGCCAGCAGCTTGGAAGGGACTAGAGGCCCCTACGAGCAGTACTTC
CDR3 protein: CASSLEGTRGPYEQYF

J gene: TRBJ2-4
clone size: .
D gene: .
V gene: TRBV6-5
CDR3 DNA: TGTGCCAGCAGGCCCTGGCTAGCCAAAAACATTCAGTACTTC
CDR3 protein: CASRPWLAKNIQYF

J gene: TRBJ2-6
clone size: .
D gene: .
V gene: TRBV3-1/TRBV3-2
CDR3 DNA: TGTGCCAGCAGTCTTACAGGGTCTGGGGCCAACGTCCTGACTTTC
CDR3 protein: CASSLTGSGANVLTF

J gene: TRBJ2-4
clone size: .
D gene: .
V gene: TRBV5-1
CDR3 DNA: TGCGCCAGCAGCGAGGCCGGGAACATTCAGTACTTC
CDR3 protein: CASSEAGNIQYF

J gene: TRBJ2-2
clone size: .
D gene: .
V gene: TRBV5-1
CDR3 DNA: TGCGCCAGCAGTTCAGGGTCAGCGAACACCGGGGAGCTGTTTTTT
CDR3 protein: CASSSGSANTGELFF

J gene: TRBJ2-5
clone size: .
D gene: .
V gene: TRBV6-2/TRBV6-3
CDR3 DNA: TGTGCCAGCAGTTACGCGTTAGCTGGGGAGACCCAGTACTTC
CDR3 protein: CASSYALAGETQYF

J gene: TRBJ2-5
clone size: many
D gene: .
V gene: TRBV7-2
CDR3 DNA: TGTGCCAGCAGCCCCGACGTGGGGGCGCTGAGGGCCAAGCAAGAGACCCAGTACTTC
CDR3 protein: CASSPDVGALRAKQETQYF

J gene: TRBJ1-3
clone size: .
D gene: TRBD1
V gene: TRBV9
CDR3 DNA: TGTGCCAGCAGCGTAGCTACAACAGGGCAGGGGGACTCAGGAAACACCATATATTTT
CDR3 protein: CASSVATTGQGDSGNTIYF

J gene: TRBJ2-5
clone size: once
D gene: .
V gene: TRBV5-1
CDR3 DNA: TGCGCCAGCAAGCGGGACAACTACCTTCAAGAGACCCAGTACTTC
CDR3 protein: CASKRDNYLQETQYF

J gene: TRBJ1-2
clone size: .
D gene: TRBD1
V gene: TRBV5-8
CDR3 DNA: TGTGCCAGCAGCTTGGGTTGGGACAGGGGGCGCGGCTATGGCTACACCTTC
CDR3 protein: CASSLGWDRGRGYGYTF

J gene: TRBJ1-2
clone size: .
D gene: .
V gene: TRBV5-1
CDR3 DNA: TGCGCCAGCAGCTTCCTGCCAGGGGCGGGCTACACCTTC
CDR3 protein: CASSFLPGAGYTF